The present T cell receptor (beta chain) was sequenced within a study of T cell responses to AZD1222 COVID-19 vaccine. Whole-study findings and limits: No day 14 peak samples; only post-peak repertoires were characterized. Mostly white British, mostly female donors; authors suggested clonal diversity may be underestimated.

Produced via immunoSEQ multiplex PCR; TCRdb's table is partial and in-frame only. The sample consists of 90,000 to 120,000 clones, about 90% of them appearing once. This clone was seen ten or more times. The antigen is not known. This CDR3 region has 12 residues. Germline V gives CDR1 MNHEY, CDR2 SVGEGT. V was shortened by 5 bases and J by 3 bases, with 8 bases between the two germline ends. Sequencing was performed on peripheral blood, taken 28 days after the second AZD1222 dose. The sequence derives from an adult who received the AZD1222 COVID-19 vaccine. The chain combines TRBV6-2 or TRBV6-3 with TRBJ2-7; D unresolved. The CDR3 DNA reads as TGTGCCAGCAGTCAGATTGGCTACGAGCAGTACTTC. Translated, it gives CASSQIGYEQYF.